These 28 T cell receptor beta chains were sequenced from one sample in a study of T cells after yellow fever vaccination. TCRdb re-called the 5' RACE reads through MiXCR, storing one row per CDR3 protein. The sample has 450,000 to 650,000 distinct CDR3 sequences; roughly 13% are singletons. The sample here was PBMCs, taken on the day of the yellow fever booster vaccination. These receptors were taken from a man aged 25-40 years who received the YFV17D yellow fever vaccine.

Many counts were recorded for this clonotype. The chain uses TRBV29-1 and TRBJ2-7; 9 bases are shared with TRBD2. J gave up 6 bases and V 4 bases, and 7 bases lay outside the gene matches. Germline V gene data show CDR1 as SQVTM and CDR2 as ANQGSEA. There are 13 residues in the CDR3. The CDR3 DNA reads TGCAGCGTTGTATACCTAGCGGGACGCGAGCAGTACTTC. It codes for CSVVYLAGREQYF.

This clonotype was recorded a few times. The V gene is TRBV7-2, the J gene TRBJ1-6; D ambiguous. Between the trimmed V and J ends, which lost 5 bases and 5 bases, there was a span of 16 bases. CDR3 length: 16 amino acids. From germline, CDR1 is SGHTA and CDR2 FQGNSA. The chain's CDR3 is CASSTHGRGNNSPLHF. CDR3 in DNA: TGTGCCAGCAGCACCCACGGACGCGGTAATAATTCACCCCTCCACTTT.

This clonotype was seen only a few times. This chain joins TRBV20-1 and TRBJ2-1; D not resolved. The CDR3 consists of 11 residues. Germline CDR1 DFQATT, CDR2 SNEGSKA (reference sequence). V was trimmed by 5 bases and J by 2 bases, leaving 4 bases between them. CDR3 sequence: CSAATYNEQFF. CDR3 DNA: TGCAGTGCTGCCACCTACAATGAGCAGTTCTTC.

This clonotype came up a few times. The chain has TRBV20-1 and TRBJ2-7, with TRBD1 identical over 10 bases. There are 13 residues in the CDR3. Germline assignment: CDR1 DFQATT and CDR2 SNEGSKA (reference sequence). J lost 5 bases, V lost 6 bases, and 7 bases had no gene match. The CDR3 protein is CSAPGDRGNEQYF. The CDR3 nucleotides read TGCAGTGCCCCCGGGGACAGGGGAAACGAGCAGTACTTC.

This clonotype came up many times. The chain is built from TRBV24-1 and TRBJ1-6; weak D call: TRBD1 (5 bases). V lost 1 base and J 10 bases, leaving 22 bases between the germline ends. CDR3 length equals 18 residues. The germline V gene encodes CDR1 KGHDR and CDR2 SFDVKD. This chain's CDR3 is CATSDFLLRLQGYSPLHF. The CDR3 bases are TGTGCCACCAGTGATTTTCTATTGCGTTTGCAGGGCTACTCACCCCTCCACTTT.

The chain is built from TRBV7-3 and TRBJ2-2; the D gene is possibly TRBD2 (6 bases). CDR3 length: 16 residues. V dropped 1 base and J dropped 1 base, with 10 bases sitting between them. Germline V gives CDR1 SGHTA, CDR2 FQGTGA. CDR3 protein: CASSLSPAGNTGELFF. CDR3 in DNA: TGTGCCAGCAGCTTAAGCCCAGCGGGGAACACCGGGGAGCTGTTTTTT. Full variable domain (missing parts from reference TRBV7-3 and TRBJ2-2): GAGVSQTPSNKVTEKGKYVELRCDPISGHTALYWYRQSLGQGPEFLIYFQGTGAADDSGLPNDRFFAVRPEGSVSTLKIQRTERGDSAVYLCASSLSPAGNTGELFFGEGSRLTVL.

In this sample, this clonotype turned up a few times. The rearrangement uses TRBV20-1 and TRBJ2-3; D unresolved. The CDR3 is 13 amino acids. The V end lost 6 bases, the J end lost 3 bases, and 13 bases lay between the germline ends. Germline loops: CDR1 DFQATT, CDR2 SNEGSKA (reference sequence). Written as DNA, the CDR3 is TGCAGTGCCAGACTCCAGGCTACAGATACGCAGTATTTT. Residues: CSARLQATDTQYF.

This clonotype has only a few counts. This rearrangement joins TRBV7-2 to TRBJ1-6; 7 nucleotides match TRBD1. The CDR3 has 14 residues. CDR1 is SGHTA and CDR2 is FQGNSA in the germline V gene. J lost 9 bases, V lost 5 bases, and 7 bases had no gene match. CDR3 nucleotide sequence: TGTGCCAGCAGCGTCCAGGGGGTTGCTTCACCCCTCCACTTT. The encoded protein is CASSVQGVASPLHF. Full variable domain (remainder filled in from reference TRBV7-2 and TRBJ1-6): GAGVSQSPSNKVTEKGKDVELRCDPISGHTALYWYRQSLGQGLEFLIYFQGNSAPDKSGLPSDRFSAERTGGSVSTLTIQRTQQEDSAVYLCASSVQGVASPLHFGNGTRLTVT.

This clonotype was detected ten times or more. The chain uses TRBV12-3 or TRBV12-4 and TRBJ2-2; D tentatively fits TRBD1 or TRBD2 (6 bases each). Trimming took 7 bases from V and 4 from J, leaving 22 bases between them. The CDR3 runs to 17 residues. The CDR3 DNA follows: TGTGCCAGCACCACAATCTGGGGGGCCGGGAGCACCGGGGAGCTGTTTTTT. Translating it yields CASTTIWGAGSTGELFF.

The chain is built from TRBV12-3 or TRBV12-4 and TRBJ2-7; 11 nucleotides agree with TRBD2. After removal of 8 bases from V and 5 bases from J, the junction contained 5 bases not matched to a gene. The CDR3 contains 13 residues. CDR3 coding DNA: TGTGCCAGCCGTAGCGGGAGGGTCGACGAGCAGTACTTC. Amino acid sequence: CASRSGRVDEQYF.

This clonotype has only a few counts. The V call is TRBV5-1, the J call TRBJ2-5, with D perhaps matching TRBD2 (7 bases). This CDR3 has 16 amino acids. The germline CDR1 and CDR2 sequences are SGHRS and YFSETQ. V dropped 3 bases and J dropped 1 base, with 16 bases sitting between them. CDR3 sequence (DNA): TGCGCCAGCAGCTCGGGGTCGGGGGGCCTCCAAGAGACCCAGTACTTC. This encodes CASSSGSGGLQETQYF.

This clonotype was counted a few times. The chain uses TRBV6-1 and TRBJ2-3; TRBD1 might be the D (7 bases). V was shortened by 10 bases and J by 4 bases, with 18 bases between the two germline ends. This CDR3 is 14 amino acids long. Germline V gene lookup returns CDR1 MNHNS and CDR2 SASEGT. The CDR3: CANVPAGGSDTQYF. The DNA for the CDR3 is TGTGCCAATGTTCCAGCAGGGGGGTCAGATACGCAGTATTTT.

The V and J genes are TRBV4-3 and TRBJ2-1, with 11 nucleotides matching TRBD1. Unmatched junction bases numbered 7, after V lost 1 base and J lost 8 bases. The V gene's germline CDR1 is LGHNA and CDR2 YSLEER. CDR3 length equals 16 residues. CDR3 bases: TGCGCCAGCAGCCAAGTCTGGACAGGGGGCTTAGATGAGCAGTTCTTC. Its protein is CASSQVWTGGLDEQFF.

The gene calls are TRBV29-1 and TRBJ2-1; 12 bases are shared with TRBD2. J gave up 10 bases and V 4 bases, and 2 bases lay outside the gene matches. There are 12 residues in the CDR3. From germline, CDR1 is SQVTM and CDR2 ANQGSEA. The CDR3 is CSVGLAGVEQFF. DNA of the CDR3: TGCAGCGTTGGACTAGCGGGAGTCGAGCAGTTCTTC.

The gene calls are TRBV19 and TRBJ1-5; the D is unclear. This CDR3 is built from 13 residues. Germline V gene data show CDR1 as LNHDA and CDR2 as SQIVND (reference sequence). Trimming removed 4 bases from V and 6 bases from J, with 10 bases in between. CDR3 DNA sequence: TGTGCCAGTAGTACCGCTTGGGGTCAGCCCCAGCATTTT. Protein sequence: CASSTAWGQPQHF.

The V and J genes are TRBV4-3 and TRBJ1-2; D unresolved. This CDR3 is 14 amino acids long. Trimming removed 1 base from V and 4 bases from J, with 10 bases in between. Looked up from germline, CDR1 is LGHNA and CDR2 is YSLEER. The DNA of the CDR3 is TGCGCCAGCAGCCAAGCAGTCGGTGCCTATGGCTACACCTTC. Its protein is CASSQAVGAYGYTF.

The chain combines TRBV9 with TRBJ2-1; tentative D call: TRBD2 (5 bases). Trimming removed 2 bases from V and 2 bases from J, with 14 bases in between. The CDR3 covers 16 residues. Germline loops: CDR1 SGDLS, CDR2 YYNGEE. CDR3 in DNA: TGTGCCAGCAGCGTCCAACCCAGCGGAGCCTACAATGAGCAGTTCTTC. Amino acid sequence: CASSVQPSGAYNEQFF. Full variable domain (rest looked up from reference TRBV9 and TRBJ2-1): DSGVTQTPKHLITATGQRVTLRCSPRSGDLSVYWYQQSLDQGLQFLIQYYNGEERAKGNILERFSAQQFPDLHSELNLSSLELGDSALYFCASSVQPSGAYNEQFFGPGTRLTVL.

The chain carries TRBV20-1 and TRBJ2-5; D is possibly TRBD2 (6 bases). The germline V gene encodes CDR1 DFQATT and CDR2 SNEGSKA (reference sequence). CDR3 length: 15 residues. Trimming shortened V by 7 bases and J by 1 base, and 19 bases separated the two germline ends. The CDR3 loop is CSVPLWGSGQETQYF. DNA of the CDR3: TGCAGTGTACCTTTATGGGGTAGCGGCCAAGAGACCCAGTACTTC.

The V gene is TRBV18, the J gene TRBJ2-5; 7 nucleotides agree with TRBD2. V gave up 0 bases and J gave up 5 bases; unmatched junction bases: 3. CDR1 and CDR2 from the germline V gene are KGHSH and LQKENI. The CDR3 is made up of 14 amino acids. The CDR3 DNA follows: TGTGCCAGCTCACCACCGGGAGGGATGGAGACCCAGTACTTC. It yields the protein CASSPPGGMETQYF.

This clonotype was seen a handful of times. Here the CDR3 reads CASSQGTSGLNEQFF. DNA of the CDR3: TGCGCCAGCAGCCAGGGGACTAGCGGCCTCAATGAGCAGTTCTTC. The V and J genes are TRBV4-1 and TRBJ2-1, with 11 bases lining up with TRBD2. Trimming at V came to 3 bases and at J to 6 bases, leaving 4 bases not matched to a gene. The CDR3 covers 15 residues. CDR1 MGHRA and CDR2 YSYEKL come from the germline V gene.

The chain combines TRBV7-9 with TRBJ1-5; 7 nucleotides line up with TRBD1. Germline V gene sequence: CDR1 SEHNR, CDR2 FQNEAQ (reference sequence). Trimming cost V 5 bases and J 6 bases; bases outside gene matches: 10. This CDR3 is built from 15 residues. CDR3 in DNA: TGTGCCAGCAGCCCGATACAGGGGTCTAGTCAGCCCCAGCATTTT. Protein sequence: CASSPIQGSSQPQHF.

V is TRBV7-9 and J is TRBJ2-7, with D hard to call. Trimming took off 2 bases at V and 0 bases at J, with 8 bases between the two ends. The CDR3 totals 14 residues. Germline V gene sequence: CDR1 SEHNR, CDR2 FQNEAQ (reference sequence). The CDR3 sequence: CASSLQESSYEQYF. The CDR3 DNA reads TGTGCCAGCAGCTTACAGGAAAGCTCCTACGAGCAGTACTTC. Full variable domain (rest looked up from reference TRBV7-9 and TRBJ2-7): DTGVSQNPRHKITKRGQNVTFRCDPISEHNRLYWYRQTLGQGPEFLTYFQNEAQLEKSRLLSDRFSAERPKGSFSTLEIQRTEQGDSAMYLCASSLQESSYEQYFGPGTRLTVT.

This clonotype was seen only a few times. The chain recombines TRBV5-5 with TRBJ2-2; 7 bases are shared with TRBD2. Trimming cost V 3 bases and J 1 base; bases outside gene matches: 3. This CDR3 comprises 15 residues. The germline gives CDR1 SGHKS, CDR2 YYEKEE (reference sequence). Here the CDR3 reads CASSSSGKNTGELFF. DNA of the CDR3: TGTGCCAGCAGCTCGAGCGGGAAGAACACCGGGGAGCTGTTTTTT.

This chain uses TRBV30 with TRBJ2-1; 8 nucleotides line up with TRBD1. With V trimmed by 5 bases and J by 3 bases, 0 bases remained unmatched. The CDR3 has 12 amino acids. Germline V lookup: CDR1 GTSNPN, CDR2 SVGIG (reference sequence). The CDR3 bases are TGTGCCTGGGACAGGGGCTACAATGAGCAGTTCTTC. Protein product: CAWDRGYNEQFF.

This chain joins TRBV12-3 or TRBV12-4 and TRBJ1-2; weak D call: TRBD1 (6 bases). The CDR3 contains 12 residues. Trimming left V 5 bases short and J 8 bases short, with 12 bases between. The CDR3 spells CASSRGGAGYTF. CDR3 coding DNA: TGTGCCAGCAGTCGTGGGGGGGCGGGCTACACCTTC.

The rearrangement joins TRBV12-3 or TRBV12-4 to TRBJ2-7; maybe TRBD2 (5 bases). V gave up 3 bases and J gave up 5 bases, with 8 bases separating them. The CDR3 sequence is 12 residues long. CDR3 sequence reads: CASSLLGDEQYF. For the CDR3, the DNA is TGTGCCAGCAGTTTGTTGGGAGACGAGCAGTACTTC.

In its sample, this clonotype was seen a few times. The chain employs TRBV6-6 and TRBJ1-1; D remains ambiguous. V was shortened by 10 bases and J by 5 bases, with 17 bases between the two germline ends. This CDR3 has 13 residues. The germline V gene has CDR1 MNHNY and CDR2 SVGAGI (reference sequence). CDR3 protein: CATWGIYGTEAFF. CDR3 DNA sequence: TGTGCCACCTGGGGAATCTATGGGACTGAAGCTTTCTTT.

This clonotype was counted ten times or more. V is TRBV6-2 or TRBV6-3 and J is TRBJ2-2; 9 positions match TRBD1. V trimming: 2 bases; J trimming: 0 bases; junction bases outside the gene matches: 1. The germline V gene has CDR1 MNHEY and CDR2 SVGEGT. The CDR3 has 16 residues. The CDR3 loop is CASSYRQGANTGELFF. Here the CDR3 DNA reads TGTGCCAGCAGTTACAGACAGGGGGCGAACACCGGGGAGCTGTTTTTT.